Listed here are 9 T cell receptor beta chains from one sample, sequenced in a study of T cell clonotyping in hematopoietic cell transplantation. The time point was: recipient sample about 28 days before transplant, after cytoreduction. Profiling relied on immunoSEQ multiplex PCR, and the TCRdb table lists in-frame clones only, not all of them. This sample has 15,000 to 20,000 clones, with more than 75% found just once. The sequenced sample was peripheral blood mononuclear cells, obtained before stem cell transplant. Source of these receptors: a man between 50 and 59 years old with acute myeloid leukemia. Some clones in this sample may be carry-over from other donors' samples.

The chain has TRBV18 and TRBJ2-3; D is uncertain. Germline V CDR1 and CDR2: KGHSH, LQKENI. The length of the CDR3 is 13 residues. The V end lost 1 base, the J end lost 1 base, and 3 bases lay between the germline ends. CDR3 in amino acids: CASSPQGTDTQYF. The CDR3 DNA reads TGTGCCAGCTCACCACAGGGCACAGATACGCAGTATTTT.

This chain uses TRBV4-3 with TRBJ1-3, with TRBD1 matching over 8 bases. CDR1 is LGHNA, CDR2 YSLEER, per germline. V lost 0 bases and J lost 2; bases outside the gene matches: 3. The CDR3 length is 16 residues. The CDR3 reads CASSQDPTGAGNTIYF. The CDR3 region has the DNA TGCGCCAGCAGCCAAGATCCGACAGGGGCTGGAAACACCATATATTTT.

V gene TRBV6-6 combines with J gene TRBJ2-7, with a possible D match to TRBD1 (6 bases). Trimming removed 4 bases at V and 1 base at J, with 11 bases between. The CDR3 is made up of 14 amino acids. Germline CDR1 and CDR2: MNHNY and SVGAGI (reference sequence). This CDR3 reads CASSSGALSYEQYF. The CDR3 nucleotides are TGTGCCAGCAGTTCAGGGGCGCTTTCCTACGAGCAGTACTTC.

The rearrangement links TRBV2 to TRBJ1-1; D not certain. The CDR3 contains 12 residues. V was clipped by 2 bases and J by 6 bases, with 7 bases between them. CDR1 is SNHLY and CDR2 is FYNNEI in the germline V gene. CDR3 nucleotides: TGTGCCAGCAGTGAATATAGCCCTGAAGCTTTCTTT. This sequence encodes CASSEYSPEAFF.

The rearrangement joins TRBV6-6 to TRBJ1-5; D is possibly TRBD1 (5 bases). Germline CDR1 and CDR2: MNHNY and SVGAGI (reference sequence). With 2 bases removed from V and 4 bases from J, the gap between germline ends came to 9 bases. CDR3 length: 14 residues. CDR3 bases: TGTGCCAGCAGTTACGAGGGGTTTAATCAGCCCCAGCATTTT. It encodes CASSYEGFNQPQHF.

CDR3 sequence reads: CASSRQREKLFF. For the CDR3, the DNA is TGTGCCAGTAGTCGTCAACGGGAAAAACTGTTTTTT. V usage is TRBV19 and J usage is TRBJ1-4; D remains unclear. Germline V gene data show CDR1 as LNHDA and CDR2 as SQIVND (reference sequence). The CDR3 is 12 amino acids. V lost 5 bases and J 8 bases, leaving 9 bases between the germline ends.

This clone was counted a few times. The V call is TRBV29-1, the J call TRBJ1-4, with D tentatively TRBD1 (6 bases). Germline assignment: CDR1 SQVTM and CDR2 ANQGSEA. Trimming took off 5 bases at V and 7 bases at J, with 17 bases between the two ends. The CDR3 totals 14 residues. The CDR3 loop is CSVSPGVFGEKLFF. CDR3 nucleotide sequence: TGCAGCGTTTCACCAGGGGTGTTCGGTGAAAAACTGTTTTTT.

The chain recombines TRBV29-1 with TRBJ1-2; the match to TRBD1 covers 9 bases. J lost 4 bases, V lost 3 bases, and 12 bases had no gene match. Per the germline V gene, CDR1 is SQVTM and CDR2 is ANQGSEA. The CDR3 is 16 amino acids. The CDR3 sequence: CSVERGQGQGGYGYTF. The CDR3, as DNA: TGCAGCGTTGAGAGGGGACAGGGACAGGGCGGCTATGGCTACACCTTC.

V is TRBV27 and J is TRBJ1-2; 12 nucleotides line up with TRBD1. CDR1 is MNHEY, CDR2 SMNVEV, per germline (reference sequence). Germline trimming cut 8 bases from V and 4 bases from J; bases unmatched to any gene: 11. The CDR3 has 16 amino acids. The CDR3 is CASSSAGTGGIYGYTF. CDR3 DNA sequence: TGTGCCAGCTCTTCGGCGGGGACAGGGGGCATCTATGGCTACACCTTC.